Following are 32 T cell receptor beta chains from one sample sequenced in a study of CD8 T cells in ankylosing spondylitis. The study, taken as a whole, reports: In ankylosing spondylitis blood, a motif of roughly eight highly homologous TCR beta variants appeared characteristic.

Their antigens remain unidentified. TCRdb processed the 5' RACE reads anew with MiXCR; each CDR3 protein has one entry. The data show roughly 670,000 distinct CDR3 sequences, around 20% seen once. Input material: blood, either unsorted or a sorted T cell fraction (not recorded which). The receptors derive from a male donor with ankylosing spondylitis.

The CDR3: CASSQLTGKAEAFF. The CDR3 DNA is TGCGCCAGCAGCCAATTAACAGGGAAGGCTGAAGCTTTCTTT. This chain joins TRBV4-3 and TRBJ1-1, with a possible D match to TRBD1 (6 bases). The germline V and J ends were trimmed by 2 bases and 6 bases, with 13 bases remaining between them. CDR1 and CDR2 from the germline V gene are LGHNA and YSLEER. This CDR3 contains 14 residues.

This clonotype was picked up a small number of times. This chain's CDR3 is CASSITKDTGELFF. CDR3 sequence (DNA): TGTGCCAGCTCCATAACTAAGGACACCGGGGAGCTGTTTTTT. The rearrangement links TRBV28 to TRBJ2-2; D is unresolved. Germline CDR1 is MDHEN and CDR2 is SYDVKM. The CDR3 extends over 14 amino acids. Trimming stripped 8 bases from V and 3 bases from J, with 13 bases between.

Written as DNA, the CDR3 is TGTGCCAGTACCCAACGTGGGGTGAATGAGCAGTTCTTC. It yields the protein CASTQRGVNEQFF. V and J are TRBV19 and TRBJ2-1; D is undetermined. This CDR3 region has 13 residues. Between the trimmed V and J ends, which lost 7 bases and 7 bases, there was a span of 14 bases. CDR1 and CDR2 from the germline V gene are LNHDA and SQIVND (reference sequence).

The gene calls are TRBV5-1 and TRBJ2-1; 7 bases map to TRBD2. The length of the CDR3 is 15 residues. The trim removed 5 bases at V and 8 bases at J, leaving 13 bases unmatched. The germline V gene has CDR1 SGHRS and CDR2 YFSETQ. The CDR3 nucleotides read TGCGCCAGCAGGCGGTTGGGCGGGAGTACGGATGAGCAGTTCTTC. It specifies CASRRLGGSTDEQFF.

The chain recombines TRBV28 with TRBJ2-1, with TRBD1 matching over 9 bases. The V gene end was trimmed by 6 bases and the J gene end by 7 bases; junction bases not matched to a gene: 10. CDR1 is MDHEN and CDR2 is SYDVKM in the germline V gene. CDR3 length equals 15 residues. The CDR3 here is CASRPRDRAMNEQFF. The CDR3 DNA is TGTGCCAGCAGGCCCAGGGACAGGGCAATGAATGAGCAGTTCTTC. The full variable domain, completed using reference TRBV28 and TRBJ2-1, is DVKVTQSSRYLVKRTGEKVFLECVQDMDHENMFWYRQDPGLGLRLIYFSYDVKMKEKGDIPEGYSVSREKKERFSLILESASTNQTSMYLCASRPRDRAMNEQFFGPGTRLTVL.

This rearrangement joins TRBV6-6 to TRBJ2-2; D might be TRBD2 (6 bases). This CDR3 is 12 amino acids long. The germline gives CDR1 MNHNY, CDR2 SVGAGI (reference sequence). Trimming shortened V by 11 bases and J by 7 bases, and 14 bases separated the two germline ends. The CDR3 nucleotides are TGTGCCTCGGGGGTCGAGGGCGGGGAGCTGTTTTTT. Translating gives CASGVEGGELFF.

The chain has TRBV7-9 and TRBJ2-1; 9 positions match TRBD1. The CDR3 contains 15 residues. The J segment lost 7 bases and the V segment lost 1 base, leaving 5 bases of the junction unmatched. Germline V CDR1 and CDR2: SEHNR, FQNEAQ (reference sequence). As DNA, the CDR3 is TGTGCCAGCAGCTTAGTCGGGACAGGGAAAAATGAGCAGTTCTTC. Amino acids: CASSLVGTGKNEQFF.

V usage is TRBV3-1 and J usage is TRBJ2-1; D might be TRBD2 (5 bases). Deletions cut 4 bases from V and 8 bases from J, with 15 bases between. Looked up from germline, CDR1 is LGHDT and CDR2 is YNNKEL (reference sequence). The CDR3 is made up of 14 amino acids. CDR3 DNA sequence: TGTGCCAGCAGCCTTGAGATTAGCGACCATGAGCAGTTCTTC. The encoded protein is CASSLEISDHEQFF.

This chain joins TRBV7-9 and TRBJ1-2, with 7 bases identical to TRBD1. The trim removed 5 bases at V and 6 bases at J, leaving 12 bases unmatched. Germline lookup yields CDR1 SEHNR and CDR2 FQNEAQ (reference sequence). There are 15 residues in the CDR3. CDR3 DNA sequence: TGTGCCAGCAGCGACCCGAGGGGGCAGGTGGATGGCTACACCTTC. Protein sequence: CASSDPRGQVDGYTF.

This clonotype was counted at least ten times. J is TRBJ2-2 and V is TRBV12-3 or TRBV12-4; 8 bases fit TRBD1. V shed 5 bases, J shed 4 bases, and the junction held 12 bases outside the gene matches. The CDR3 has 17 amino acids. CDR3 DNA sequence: TGTGCCAGCAGTCCCGACGCGACAGGGGCGGCCACCGGGGAGCTGTTTTTT. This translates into CASSPDATGAATGELFF.

In DNA, the CDR3 is TGCAGTGCTAGAGATCGAGGACAGGGGGCTGGCTACACCTTC. It specifies CSARDRGQGAGYTF. This chain connects TRBV20-1 to TRBJ1-2; 11 bases map to TRBD1. Germline assignment: CDR1 DFQATT and CDR2 SNEGSKA (reference sequence). The CDR3 is 14 residues long. J lost 7 bases, V lost 0 bases, and 4 bases had no gene match.

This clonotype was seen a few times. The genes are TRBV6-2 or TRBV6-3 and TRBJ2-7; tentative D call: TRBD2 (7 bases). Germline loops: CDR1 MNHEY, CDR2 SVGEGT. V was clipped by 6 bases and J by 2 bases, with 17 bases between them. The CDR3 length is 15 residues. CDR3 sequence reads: CASSSLGGATYEQYF. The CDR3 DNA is TGTGCCAGCAGCTCCCTTGGGGGGGCGACCTACGAGCAGTACTTC.

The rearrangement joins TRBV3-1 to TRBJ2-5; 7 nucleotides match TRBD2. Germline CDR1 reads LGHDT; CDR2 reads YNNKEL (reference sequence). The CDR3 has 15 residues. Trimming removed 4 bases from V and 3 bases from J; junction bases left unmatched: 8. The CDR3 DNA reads TGTGCCAGCAGCCGATCTAGCGGCAACAAAGAGACCCAGTACTTC. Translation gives CASSRSSGNKETQYF.

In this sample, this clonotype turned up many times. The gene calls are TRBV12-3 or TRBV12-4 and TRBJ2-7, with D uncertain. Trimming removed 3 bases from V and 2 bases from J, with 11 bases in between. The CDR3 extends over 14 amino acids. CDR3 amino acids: CASSFSLEPYEQYF. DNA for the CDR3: TGTGCCAGCAGTTTTTCCCTCGAACCCTACGAGCAGTACTTC.

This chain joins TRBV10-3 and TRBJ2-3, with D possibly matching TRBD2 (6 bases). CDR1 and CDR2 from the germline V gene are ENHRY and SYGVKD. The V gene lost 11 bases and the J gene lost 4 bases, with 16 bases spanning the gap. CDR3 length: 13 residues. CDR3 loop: CASAEGKADTQYF. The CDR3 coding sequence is TGTGCCTCCGCGGAGGGGAAGGCAGATACGCAGTATTTT.

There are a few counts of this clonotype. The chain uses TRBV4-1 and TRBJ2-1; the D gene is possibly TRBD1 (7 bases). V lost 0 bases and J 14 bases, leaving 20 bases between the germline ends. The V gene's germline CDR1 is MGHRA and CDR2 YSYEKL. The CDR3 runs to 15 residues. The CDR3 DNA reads TGCGCCAGCAGCCAAGAAAGGGGGGACCGGGACAGAAAGTTCTTC. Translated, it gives CASSQERGDRDRKFF.

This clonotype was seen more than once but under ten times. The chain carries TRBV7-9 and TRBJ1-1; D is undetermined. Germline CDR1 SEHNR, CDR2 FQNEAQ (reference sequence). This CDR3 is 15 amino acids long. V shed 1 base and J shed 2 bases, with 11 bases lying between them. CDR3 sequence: CASSLGTVPNTEAFF. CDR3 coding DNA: TGTGCCAGCAGCTTAGGAACAGTCCCAAACACTGAAGCTTTCTTT.

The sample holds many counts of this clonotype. The CDR3 protein is CASSPRQGETQYF. The CDR3 coding sequence is TGTGCCAGCAGTCCCAGACAGGGCGAGACCCAGTACTTC. The rearrangement uses TRBV12-3 or TRBV12-4 and TRBJ2-5; TRBD1 agrees at 7 bases. With V trimmed by 5 bases and J by 5 bases, 5 bases remained unmatched. The CDR3 sequence is 13 residues long.

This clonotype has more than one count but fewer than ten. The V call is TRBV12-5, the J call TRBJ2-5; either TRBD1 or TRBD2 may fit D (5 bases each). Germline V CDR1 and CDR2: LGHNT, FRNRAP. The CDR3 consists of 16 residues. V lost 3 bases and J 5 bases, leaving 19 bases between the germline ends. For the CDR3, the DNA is TGTGCTAGTGGTTTCGATTCCCCGGGACGGCGGGAGACCCAGTACTTC. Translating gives CASGFDSPGRRETQYF.

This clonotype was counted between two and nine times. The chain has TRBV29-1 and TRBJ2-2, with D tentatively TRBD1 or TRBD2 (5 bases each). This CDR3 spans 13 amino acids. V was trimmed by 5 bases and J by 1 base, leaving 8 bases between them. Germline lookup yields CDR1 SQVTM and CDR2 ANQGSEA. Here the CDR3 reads CSVWGWNTGELFF. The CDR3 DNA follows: TGCAGCGTTTGGGGGTGGAACACCGGGGAGCTGTTTTTT.

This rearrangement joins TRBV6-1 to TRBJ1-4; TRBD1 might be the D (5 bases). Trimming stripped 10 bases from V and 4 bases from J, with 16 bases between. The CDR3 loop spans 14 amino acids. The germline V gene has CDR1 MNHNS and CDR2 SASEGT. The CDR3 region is CATAGTGYNEKLFF. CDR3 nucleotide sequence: TGTGCCACCGCGGGAACAGGTTATAATGAAAAACTGTTTTTT.

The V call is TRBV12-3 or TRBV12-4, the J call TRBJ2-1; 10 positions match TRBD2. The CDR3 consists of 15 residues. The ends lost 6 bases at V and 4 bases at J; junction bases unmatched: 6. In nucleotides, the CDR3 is TGTGCCAGCAGACCCCGGACTAGCGGATACAATGAGCAGTTCTTC. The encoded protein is CASRPRTSGYNEQFF.

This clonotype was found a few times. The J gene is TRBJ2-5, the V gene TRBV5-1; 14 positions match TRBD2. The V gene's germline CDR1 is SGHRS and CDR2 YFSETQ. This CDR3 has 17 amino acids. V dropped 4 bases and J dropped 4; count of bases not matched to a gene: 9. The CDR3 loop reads CASSPGLAGGGVETQYF. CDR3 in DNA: TGCGCCAGCAGCCCTGGACTAGCGGGAGGCGGGGTAGAGACCCAGTACTTC.

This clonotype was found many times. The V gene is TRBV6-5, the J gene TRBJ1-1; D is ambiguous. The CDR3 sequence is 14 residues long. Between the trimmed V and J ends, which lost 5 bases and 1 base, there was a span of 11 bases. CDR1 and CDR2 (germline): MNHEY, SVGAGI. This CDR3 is CASSANSRNTEAFF. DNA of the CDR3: TGTGCCAGCAGTGCAAACTCGAGGAACACTGAAGCTTTCTTT.

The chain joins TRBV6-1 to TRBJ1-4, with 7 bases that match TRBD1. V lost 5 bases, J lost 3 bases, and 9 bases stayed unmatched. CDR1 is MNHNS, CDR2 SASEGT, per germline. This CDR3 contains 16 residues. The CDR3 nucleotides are TGTGCCAGCAGTCCAGGGGGGGCGCGGGCTAATGAAAAACTGTTTTTT. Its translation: CASSPGGARANEKLFF.

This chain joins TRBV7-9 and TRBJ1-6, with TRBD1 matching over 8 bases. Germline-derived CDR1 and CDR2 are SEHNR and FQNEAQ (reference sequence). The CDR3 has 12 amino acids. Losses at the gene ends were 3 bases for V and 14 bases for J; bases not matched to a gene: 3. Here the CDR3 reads CASSLTGDTLHF. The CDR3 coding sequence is TGTGCCAGCAGCTTGACAGGGGACACCCTCCACTTT.

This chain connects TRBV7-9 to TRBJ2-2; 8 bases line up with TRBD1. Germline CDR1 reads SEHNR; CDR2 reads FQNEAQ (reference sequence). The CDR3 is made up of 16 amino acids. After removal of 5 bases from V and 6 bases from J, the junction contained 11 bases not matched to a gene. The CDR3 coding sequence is TGTGCCAGCAGCGGACAGGGAAGTATAGCGGCCGGGGAGCTGTTTTTT. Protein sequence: CASSGQGSIAAGELFF.

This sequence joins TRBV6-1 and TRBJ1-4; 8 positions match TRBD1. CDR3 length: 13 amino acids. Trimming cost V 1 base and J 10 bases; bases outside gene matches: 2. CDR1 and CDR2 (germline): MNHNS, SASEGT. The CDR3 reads CASSEGQGRKLFF. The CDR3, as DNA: TGTGCCAGCAGTGAAGGACAGGGGAGAAAACTGTTTTTT.

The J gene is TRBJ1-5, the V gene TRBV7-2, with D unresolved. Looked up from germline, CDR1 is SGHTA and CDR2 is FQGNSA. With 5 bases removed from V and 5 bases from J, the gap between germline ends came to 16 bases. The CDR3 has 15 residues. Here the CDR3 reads CASSRQGRAYQPQHF. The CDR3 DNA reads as TGTGCCAGCAGCCGCCAAGGACGGGCGTATCAGCCCCAGCATTTT.

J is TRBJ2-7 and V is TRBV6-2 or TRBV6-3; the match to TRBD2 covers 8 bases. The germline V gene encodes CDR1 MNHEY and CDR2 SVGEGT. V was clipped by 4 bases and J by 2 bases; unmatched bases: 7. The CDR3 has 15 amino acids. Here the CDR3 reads CASSSQLAATYEQYF. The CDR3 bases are TGTGCCAGCAGTTCCCAACTAGCGGCTACCTACGAGCAGTACTTC.

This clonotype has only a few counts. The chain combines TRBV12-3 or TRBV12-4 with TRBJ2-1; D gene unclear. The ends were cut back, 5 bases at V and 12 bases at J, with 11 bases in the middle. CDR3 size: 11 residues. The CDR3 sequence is CASSIDWRQFF. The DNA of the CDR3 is TGTGCCAGCAGTATCGACTGGAGGCAGTTCTTC.

In DNA, the CDR3 is TGCAGCGTCCCGGGACAGTACCACTCCTACAATGAGCAGTTCTTC. Protein sequence: CSVPGQYHSYNEQFF. This chain joins TRBV29-1 and TRBJ2-1; the match to TRBD1 covers 7 bases. The CDR3 extends over 15 amino acids. Per germline, CDR1 SQVTM and CDR2 ANQGSEA. After removal of 6 bases from V and 0 bases from J, the junction contained 8 bases not matched to a gene.